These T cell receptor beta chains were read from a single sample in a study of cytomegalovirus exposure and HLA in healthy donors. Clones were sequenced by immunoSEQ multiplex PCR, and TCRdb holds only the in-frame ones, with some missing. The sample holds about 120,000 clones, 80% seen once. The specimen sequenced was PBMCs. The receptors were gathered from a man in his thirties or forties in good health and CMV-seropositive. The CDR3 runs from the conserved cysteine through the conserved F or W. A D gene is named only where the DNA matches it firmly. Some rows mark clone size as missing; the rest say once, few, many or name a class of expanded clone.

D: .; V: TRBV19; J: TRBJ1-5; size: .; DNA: TGTGCCAGTAGTCGGTCGGGTCTGGAGGTGTTTGTGCCCCAGCATTTT; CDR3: CASSRSGLEVFVPQHF
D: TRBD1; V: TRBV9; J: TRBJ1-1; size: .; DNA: TGTGCCAGCAGCACCGCAGGGGGCGTTAATGAAGCTTTCTTT; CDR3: CASSTAGGVNEAFF
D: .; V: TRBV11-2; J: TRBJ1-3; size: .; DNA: TGTGCCAGCAGCCCCATGGGGGGATCCGGAAACACCATATATTTT; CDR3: CASSPMGGSGNTIYF
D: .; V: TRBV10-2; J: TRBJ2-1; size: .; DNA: TGCGCCAGCAGTATGGGGAGCTCCTACAATGAGCAGTTCTTC; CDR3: CASSMGSSYNEQFF
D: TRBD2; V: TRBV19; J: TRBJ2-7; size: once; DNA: TGTGCCAGTAGTCCACAACTAGCGGGGGGTCAAGAGCAGTACTTC; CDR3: CASSPQLAGGQEQYF
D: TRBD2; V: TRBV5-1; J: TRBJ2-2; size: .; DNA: TGCGCCAGCAGCTTGTCCGGGGGGGCGGCGGACGGGGAGCTGTTTTTT; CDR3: CASSLSGGAADGELFF
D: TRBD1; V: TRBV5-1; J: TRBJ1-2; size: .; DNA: TGCGCCAGCAGCTTAGGTCTAGCCGGGACAGTCTATGGCTACACCTTC; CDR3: CASSLGLAGTVYGYTF
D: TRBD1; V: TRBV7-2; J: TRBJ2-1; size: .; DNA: TGTGCCAGCAGCTTAGTGGACAGGGTCCGATATGAGCAGTTCTTC; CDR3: CASSLVDRVRYEQFF
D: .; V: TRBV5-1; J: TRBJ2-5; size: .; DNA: TGCGCCAGCAGCGACTCTCGGGGGCAAGAGACCCAGTACTTC; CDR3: CASSDSRGQETQYF
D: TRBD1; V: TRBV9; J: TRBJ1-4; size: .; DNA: TGTGCCAGCAGCGTAGGGGGACAGGGTGGCCAGCTGTTTTTT; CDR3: CASSVGGQGGQLFF
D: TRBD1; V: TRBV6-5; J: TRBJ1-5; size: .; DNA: TGTGCCAGCAGTTACTCTGGACAGGGGGATCAGCCCCAGCATTTT; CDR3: CASSYSGQGDQPQHF
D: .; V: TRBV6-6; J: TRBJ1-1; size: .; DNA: TGTGCCAGCAGTTACCGTCCGGGGTGGACTGAAGCTTTCTTT; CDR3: CASSYRPGWTEAFF
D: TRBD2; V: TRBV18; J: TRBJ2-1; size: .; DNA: TGTGCCAGCTCACCACGGCTAGCGGGGGCCCCGAGCTCCTACAATGAGCAGTTCTTC; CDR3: CASSPRLAGAPSSYNEQFF
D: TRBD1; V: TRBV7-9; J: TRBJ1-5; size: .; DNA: TGTGCCAGCAGCGGCGGGACAGATCAGCCCCAGCATTTT; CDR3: CASSGGTDQPQHF
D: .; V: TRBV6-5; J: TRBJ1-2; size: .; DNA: TGTGCCACCTCATTACAGGAAGTTAACTATGGCTACACCTTC; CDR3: CATSLQEVNYGYTF
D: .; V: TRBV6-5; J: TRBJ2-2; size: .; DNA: TGTGCCAGCAGTGCGACTAGTTCCGGGGAGCTGTTTTTT; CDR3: CASSATSSGELFF
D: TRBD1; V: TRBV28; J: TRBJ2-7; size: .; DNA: TGTGCCAGCAGGCACCCCGCTGGGACAGGGAAAAACGAGCAGTACTTC; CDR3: CASRHPAGTGKNEQYF
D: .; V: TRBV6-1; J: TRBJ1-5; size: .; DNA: TGTGCCAGCAGTGAAGTTATAGGGCAGGGGATTAGGCCCCAGCATTTT; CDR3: CASSEVIGQGIRPQHF
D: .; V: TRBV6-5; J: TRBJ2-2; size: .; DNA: TGTGCCAGCAGTTACTTGTCGCAGGGTAGTTCCGGGGAGCTGTTTTTT; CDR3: CASSYLSQGSSGELFF
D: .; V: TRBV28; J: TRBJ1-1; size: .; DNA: TGTGCCAGCAGTGCCGGGGTTTGGAACACTGAAGCTTTCTTT; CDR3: CASSAGVWNTEAFF
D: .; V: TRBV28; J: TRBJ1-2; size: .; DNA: TGTGCCAGCAGTTTGGCGGTGAACTATGGCTACACCTTC; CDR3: CASSLAVNYGYTF
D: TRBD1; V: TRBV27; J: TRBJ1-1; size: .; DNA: TGTGCCAGCAGTTTTCGGACAGGGAAGAACACTGAAGCTTTCTTT; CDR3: CASSFRTGKNTEAFF
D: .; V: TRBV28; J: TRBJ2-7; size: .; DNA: TGTGCCAGCAGTTTAGCTGGGGGCCTGAAAGAGCAGTACTTC; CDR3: CASSLAGGLKEQYF
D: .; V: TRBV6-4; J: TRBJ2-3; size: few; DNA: TGTGCCAGCAGTCCTACTACTAGCACAGATACGCAGTATTTT; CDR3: CASSPTTSTDTQYF
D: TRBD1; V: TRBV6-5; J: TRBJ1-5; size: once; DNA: TGTGCCAGCAGTTACTCCGGGACAGGGTTAGGACAGCCCCAGCATTTT; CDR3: CASSYSGTGLGQPQHF
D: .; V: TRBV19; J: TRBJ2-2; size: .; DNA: TGTGCCAGTAGTATGGCCTTCATTAACACCGGGGAGCTGTTTTTT; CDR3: CASSMAFINTGELFF
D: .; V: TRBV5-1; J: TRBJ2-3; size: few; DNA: TGCGCCAGCAGCCCGGGGGCAGATACGCAGTATTTT; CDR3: CASSPGADTQYF
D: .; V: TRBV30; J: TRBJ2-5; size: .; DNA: TGTGCCTGGAGTGTAGGAGTCCAAGAGACCCAGTACTTC; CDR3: CAWSVGVQETQYF
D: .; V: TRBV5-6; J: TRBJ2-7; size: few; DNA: TGTGCCAGCAGTCCACTTACAGGGACCTACGAGCAGTACTTC; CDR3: CASSPLTGTYEQYF
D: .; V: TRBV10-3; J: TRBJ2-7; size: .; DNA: TGTGCCATCAGTGACAGGACAAGGTTGATCTACGAGCAGTACTTC; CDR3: CAISDRTRLIYEQYF
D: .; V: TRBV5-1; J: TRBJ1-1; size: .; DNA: TGCGCCAGCAGCTCCTTTGGACACACGAACACTGAAGCTTTCTTT; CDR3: CASSSFGHTNTEAFF
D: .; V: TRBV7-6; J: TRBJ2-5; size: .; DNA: TGTGCCAGCAGCTTAGCCCGGGGAGAGACCCAGTACTTC; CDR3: CASSLARGETQYF
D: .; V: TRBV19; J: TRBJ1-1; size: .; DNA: TGTGCCAGTAGTATAAGGGGTAGGACGAACACTGAAGCTTTCTTT; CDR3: CASSIRGRTNTEAFF
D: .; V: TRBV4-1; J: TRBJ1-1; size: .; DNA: TGCGCCAGCAGCCAAGATGGGCGGGCCGACACTGAAGCTTTCTTT; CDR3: CASSQDGRADTEAFF
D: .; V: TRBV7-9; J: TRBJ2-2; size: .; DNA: TGTGCCAGCATCCCCAGGGGGGCCTTCGGGGAGCTGTTTTTT; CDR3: CASIPRGAFGELFF
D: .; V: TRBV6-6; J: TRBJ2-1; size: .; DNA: TGTGCCAGCAGTTACGGGACTCGAGGTGAGCAGTTCTTC; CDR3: CASSYGTRGEQFF
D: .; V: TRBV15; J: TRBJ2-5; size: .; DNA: TGTGCCACCAGCAGAGATCTAGGGGGACAAGAGACCCAGTACTTC; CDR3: CATSRDLGGQETQYF
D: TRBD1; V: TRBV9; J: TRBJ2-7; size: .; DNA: TGTGCCAGCAGCGAGAGGGACAGTAACTACGAGCAGTACTTC; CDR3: CASSERDSNYEQYF
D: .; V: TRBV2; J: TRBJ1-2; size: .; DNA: TGTGCCAGCATGGGAGACAGGACCAACTATGGCTACACCTTC; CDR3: CASMGDRTNYGYTF
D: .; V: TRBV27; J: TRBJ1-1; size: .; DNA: TGTGCCAGCAGTTTATTAAGGAGGGACCCTCCGACTGAAGCTTTCTTT; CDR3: CASSLLRRDPPTEAFF
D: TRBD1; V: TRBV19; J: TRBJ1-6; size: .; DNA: TGTGCCAGTAGTATCGCAGGGGGCGATTCACCCCTCCACTTT; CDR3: CASSIAGGDSPLHF
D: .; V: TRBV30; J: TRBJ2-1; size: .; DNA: TGTGCCTGGAGTGTACGAGACAGGCTCATGGGGGTCTCAACCCCTTACTTAGACAATGAGCAGTTCTTC; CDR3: CAWSVRDRLMGVSTPYLDNEQFF
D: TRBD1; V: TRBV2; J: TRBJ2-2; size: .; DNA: TGTGCCAGCAGCGGACAGGGCCGGACCGGGGAGCTGTTTTTT; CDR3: CASSGQGRTGELFF
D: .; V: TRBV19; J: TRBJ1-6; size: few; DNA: TGTGCCAGTAGCATCCGCCCAGCGAGAGTAAATTCACCCCTCCACTTT; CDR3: CASSIRPARVNSPLHF
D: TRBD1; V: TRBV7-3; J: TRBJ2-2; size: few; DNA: TGTGCCAGCAGCTTAGGGGGACAGGGGAACACCGGGGAGCTGTTTTTT; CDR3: CASSLGGQGNTGELFF
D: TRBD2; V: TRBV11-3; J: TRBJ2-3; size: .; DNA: TGTGCCAGCAGCTTAGGTCGGCTAGCGGGGCTAGATACGCAGTATTTT; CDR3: CASSLGRLAGLDTQYF
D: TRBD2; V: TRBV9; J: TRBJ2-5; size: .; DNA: TGTGCCAGCAGCGTAGGTCTGGCGGGGGGGCTCGGGACCCAGTACTTC; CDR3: CASSVGLAGGLGTQYF
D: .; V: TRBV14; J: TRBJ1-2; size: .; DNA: TGTGCCAGCAGCCAAGGACAGTCTACGGTCTCTGGCTACACCTTC; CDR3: CASSQGQSTVSGYTF
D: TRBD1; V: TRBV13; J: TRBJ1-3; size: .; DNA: TGTGCCAGCAGCTTAGGGGACAGGGTAGGACGAAACACCATATATTTT; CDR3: CASSLGDRVGRNTIYF
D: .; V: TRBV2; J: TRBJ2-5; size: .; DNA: TGTGCCAGCAGTGCGGGGTCAAACCAAGAGACCCAGTACTTC; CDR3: CASSAGSNQETQYF
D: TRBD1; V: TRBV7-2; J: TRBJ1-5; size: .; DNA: TGTGCCAGCAGCTTGATGACAGGGAAATCGGGCAATCAGCCCCAGCATTTT; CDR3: CASSLMTGKSGNQPQHF
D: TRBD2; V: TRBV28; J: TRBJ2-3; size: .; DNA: TGTGCCAGCAACCCCCTGGGGATAGCGGGGAACACAGATACGCAGTATTTT; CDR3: CASNPLGIAGNTDTQYF
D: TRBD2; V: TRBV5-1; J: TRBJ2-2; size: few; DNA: TGCGCCAGCAGCGGGCTTCTAGCGGGGGCGCAAGCCGGGGAGCTGTTTTTT; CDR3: CASSGLLAGAQAGELFF
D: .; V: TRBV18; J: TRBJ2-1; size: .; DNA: TGTGCCAGCTCATTTCGGGGTCAGACCTACAATGAGCAGTTCTTC; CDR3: CASSFRGQTYNEQFF